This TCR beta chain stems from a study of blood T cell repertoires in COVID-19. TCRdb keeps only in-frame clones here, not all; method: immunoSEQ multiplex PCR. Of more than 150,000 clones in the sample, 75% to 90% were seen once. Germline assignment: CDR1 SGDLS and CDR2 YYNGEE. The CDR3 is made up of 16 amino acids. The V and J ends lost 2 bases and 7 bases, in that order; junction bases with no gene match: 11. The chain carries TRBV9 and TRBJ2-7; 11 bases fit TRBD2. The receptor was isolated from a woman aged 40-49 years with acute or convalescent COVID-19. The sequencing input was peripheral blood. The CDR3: CASSVTGTSGTLEQYF. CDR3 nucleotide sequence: TGTGCCAGCAGCGTCACCGGGACTAGCGGAACTTTAGAGCAGTACTTC. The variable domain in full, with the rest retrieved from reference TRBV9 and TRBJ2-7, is DSGVTQTPKHLITATGQRVTLRCSPRSGDLSVYWYQQSLDQGLQFLIQYYNGEERAKGNILERFSAQQFPDLHSELNLSSLELGDSALYFCASSVTGTSGTLEQYFGPGTRLTVT.